This T cell receptor beta chain was recovered during a study of OX40 agonist ivuxolimab in advanced cancers. Study overall: The dose-escalation cohort was approximately 80% male, with a mean age of around 60 years, ranging roughly 20 to 90. Three patients, one with hepatocellular carcinoma and two with cutaneous melanoma, achieved partial responses.

The V end lost 3 bases, the J end lost 3 bases, and 15 bases lay between the germline ends. The CDR3 is made up of 15 amino acids. Germline V gene lookup returns CDR1 SGHAT and CDR2 FQNNGV. The method was immunoSEQ multiplex PCR; TCRdb's version includes in-frame clones alone and lacks a portion of them. The table lists around 15,000 clones, 82% of them singletons. Overall study results and limits: Expanded clones were, on average, more numerous among CD8+ T cells than CD4+.

Comments on this clone: Antigen unknown.

The chain employs TRBV11-2 and TRBJ2-7; D gene unclear. The sequence derives from an adult with an advanced solid tumor such as melanoma, head and neck, liver or kidney cancer. The material was CD4+ or CD8+ T cells sorted from blood, obtained in a trial of the OX40 agonist ivuxolimab. The CDR3 sequence: CASSLTSDTFYEQYF. The CDR3 region has the DNA TGTGCCAGCAGCTTGACGAGCGATACTTTCTACGAGCAGTACTTC.